This TCR beta chain was identified in a study of post-analysis software for immune sequencing data (dated by TCRdb to the mid-2010s). Regarding the study in general: Disease courses on record covered relapsing-remitting, secondary progressive and progressive-relapsing multiple sclerosis, though some patients had no subtype annotation. A subset of samples was prepared in parallel using single-end sample barcoding, then pooled and co-amplified after Illumina adapter ligation. The multiple sclerosis patient repertoires were compared with 10 or so previously published healthy control repertoires from donors aged roughly 6 to 27 years.

There are 12 amino acids in the CDR3, from cysteine to phenylalanine inclusive. The DNA shown is the 36-base CDR3, in frame from base 1. At the junction V is shortened by 1 base and J by 15 bases, with 16 bases in between. Via the germline V gene (reference sequence), CDR1 is GTSNPN and CDR2 SVGIG. Library method: PCR. The sample was run on an Illumina HiSeq 2500. To reduce PCR and sequencing biases, unique molecular identifiers were built into the TCR beta cDNA libraries. Approximately 500,000 cDNA molecules were obtained for every 1 to 10 million input T cells, so each molecule roughly corresponded to one T cell. The patient libraries were prepared and sequenced with the same protocol used for the earlier healthy control dataset. Within a given batch, samples were prepared together, multiplexed and sequenced on the same HiSeq lane. The study's processing was this. MIGEC was used to process the raw barcoded reads, and molecular identifier groups with only a single read were discarded before consensus assembly and CDR3 extraction. Clonotype tables were post-analysed with VDJtools, normalizing diversity by down-sampling all datasets to the smallest sample size. In repertoire overlap clustering, CDR3 amino acid sequences, but not nucleotide sequences, were matched to correct batch-related cross-sample contamination. TCRdb's own reprocessing of the public reads used fastp at Q25 and MiXCR and kept productive beta chains. Rows are unified per CDR3 protein, each entry keeping the most common DNA and genes. The authors' filters were not applied to this entry. The sample contains roughly 650,000 distinct CDR3 sequences, around 60% of them found a single time. Roughly 12% of the sample is in the top ten clones.

In the case of this clonotype: It lacks a known antigen. No base-level quality is on record; no much larger clone is a single base apart.

To demonstrate the VDJtools post-analysis software, the study profiled TCR beta repertoires from the peripheral blood of about 13 young patients with multiple sclerosis. The multiple sclerosis patients were children and adolescents between roughly 6 and 15 years of age. Here is what the overall study found, with its caveats: Significantly higher frequencies in patients than in controls were found for a handful of TRBV segments, including TRBV5-6, TRBV5-1 and TRBV20-1. Compared with controls, multiple sclerosis patients had significantly lower normalized Chao1 diversity, a finding suggesting substantial peripheral T-cell clonal expansion. The multiple sclerosis patient group was slightly younger than the control group. When samples were clustered directly using the F measure, samples prepared in the same batch co-clustered strongly, which prompted a batch-effect correction.

This clonotype was obtained from a girl under 10 years old with multiple sclerosis. Sequenced material: blood. The chain was built from TRBV30 and TRBJ2-1; no D gene can be assigned with confidence. The CDR3 has the sequence CAWSGERRPSFF. In nucleotide form, the sequence is TGTGCCTGGAGTGGGGAAAGGCGCCCATCGTTCTTC.